The clone carrying this TCR beta chain was picked up one time. The data were taken from a study of blood T cells in healthy people across ages. The authors isolated at least 7 million PBMCs per sample. V shed 4 bases and J 0 bases; nucleotides not matched to a gene: 4. This CDR3 has 15 residues. From germline, CDR1 is KGHSH and CDR2 LQKENI. Primers used in a second PCR of roughly 6 to 11 cycles were a sample-barcoded 5' primer and a J-beta primer mix. Unique molecular identifiers of 12 random nucleotides labeled each cDNA. There were at least 3 million CDR3-containing paired-end reads obtained from each sample. TCRdb processed the 5' RACE reads anew with MiXCR; each CDR3 protein has one entry. This sample has more than 700,000 distinct CDR3 sequences, with more than 35% found just once.

This TCR was recovered from a man of 80 years or more in good health. V is TRBV18 and J is TRBJ2-3, with 7 bases aligning to TRBD2. The sample was blood. CDR3 nucleotides: TGTGCCAGCTCACTTCAGCGGGAAAGCACAGATACGCAGTATTTT. Encoded protein: CASSLQRESTDTQYF.